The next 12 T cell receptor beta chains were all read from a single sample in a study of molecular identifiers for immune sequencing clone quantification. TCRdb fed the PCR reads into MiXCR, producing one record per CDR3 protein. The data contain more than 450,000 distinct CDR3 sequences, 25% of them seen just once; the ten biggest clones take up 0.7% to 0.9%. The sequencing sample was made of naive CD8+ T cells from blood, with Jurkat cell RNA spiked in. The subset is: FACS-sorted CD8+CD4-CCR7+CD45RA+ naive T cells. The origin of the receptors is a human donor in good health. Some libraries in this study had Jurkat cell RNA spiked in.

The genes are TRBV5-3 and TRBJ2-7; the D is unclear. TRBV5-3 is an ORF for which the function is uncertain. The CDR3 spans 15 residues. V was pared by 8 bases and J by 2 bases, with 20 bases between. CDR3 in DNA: TGTGCCAGCAGCACAAGGGATATCAATCCCTACGAGCAGTACTTC. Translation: CASSTRDINPYEQYF.

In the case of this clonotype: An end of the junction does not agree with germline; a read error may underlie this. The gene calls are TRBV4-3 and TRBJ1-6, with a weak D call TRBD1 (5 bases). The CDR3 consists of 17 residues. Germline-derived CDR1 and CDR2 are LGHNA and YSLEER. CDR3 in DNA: TGCGCCAACAGCCAAGATATCCTGACAGCGTATAATTCACCCCTCCACTTT. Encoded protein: CANSQDILTAYNSPLHF.

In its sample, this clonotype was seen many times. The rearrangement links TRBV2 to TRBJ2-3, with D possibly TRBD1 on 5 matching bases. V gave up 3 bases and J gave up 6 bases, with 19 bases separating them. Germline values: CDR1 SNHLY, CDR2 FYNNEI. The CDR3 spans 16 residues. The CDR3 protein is CASSDSWGRSLDTQYF. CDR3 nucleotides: TGTGCCAGCAGTGATTCTTGGGGCCGTTCCTTGGATACGCAGTATTTT.

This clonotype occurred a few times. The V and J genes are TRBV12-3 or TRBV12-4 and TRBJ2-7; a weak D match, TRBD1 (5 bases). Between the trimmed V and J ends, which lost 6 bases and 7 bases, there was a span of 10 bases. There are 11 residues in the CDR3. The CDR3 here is CASRGAEEQYF. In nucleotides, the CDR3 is TGTGCCAGCAGAGGGGCAGAAGAGCAGTACTTC.

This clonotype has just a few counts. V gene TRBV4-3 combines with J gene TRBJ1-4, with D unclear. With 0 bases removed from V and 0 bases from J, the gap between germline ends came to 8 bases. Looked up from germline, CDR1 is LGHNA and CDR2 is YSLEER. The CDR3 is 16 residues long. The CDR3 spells CASSQEGRSTNEKLFF. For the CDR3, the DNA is TGCGCCAGCAGCCAAGAGGGGAGATCAACTAATGAAAAACTGTTTTTT.

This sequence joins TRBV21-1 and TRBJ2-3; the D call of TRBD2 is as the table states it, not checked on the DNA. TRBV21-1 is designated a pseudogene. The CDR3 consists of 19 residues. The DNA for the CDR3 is TGTGCCAGCAGCAATTTATTGAGCGGGGGGCGGAAAGACACAGATACGCAGTATTTT. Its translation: CASSNLLSGGRKDTDTQYF.

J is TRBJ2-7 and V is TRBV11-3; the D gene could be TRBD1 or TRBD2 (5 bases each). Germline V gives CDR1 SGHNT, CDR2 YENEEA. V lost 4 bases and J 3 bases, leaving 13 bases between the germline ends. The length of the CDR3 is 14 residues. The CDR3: CASSCPGTVYEQYF. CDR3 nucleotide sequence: TGTGCCAGCAGCTGTCCCGGGACGGTCTACGAGCAGTACTTC.

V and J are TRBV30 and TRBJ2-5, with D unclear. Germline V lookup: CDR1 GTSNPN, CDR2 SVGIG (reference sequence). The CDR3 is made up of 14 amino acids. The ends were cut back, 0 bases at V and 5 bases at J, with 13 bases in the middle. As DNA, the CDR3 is TGTGCCTGGAGTGTGGAGTTATTAGAGGAGACCCAGTACTTC. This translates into CAWSVELLEETQYF.

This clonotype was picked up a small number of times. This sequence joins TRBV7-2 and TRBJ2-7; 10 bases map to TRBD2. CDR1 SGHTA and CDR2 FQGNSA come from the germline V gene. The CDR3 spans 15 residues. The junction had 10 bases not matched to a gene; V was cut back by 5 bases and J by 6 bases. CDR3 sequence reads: CASSPSLAGASEQYF. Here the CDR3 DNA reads TGTGCCAGCAGCCCCTCGCTAGCGGGAGCCTCCGAGCAGTACTTC.

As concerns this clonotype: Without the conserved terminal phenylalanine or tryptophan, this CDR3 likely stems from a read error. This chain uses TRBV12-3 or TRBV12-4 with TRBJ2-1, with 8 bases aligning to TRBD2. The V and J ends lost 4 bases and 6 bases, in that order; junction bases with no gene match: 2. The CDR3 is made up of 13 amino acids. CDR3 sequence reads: CASSWTSSNEQFS. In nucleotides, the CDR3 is TGTGCCAGCAGTTGGACTAGCTCCAATGAGCAGTTCTCC.

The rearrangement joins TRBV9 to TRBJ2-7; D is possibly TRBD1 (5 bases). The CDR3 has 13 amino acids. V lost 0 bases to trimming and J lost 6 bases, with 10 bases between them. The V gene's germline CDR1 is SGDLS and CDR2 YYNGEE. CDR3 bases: TGTGCCAGCAGCGTAGGGGCAGGGCTCGAGCAGTACTTC. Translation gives CASSVGAGLEQYF. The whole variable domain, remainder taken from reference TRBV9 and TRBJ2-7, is DSGVTQTPKHLITATGQRVTLRCSPRSGDLSVYWYQQSLDQGLQFLIQYYNGEERAKGNILERFSAQQFPDLHSELNLSSLELGDSALYFCASSVGAGLEQYFGPGTRLTVT.

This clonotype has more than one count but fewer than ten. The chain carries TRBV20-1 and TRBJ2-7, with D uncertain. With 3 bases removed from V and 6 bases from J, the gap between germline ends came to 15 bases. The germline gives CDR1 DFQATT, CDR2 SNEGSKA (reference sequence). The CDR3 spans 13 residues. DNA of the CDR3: TGCAGTGCTAGTCCTACTTATGAAGGCGAGCAGTACTTC. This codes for CSASPTYEGEQYF.